These 5 T cell receptor beta chains originate from one sample sequenced in a study of CD8 T cells in Susac syndrome. An amount of RNA that ranged from roughly 0.45 to 1 ug was reverse transcribed with random hexamers. TCRdb analysed the immunoSEQ multiplex PCR reads with MiXCR anew, one entry per CDR3 protein. The sample comprises about 150,000 distinct CDR3 sequences, approximately 95% of which are singletons, and approximately 0.15% rests with the top ten. Sequenced input: CD4+ T cells from PBMCs. The origin of the receptors is a human donor with Susac syndrome.

The V and J genes are TRBV5-1 and TRBJ2-7, with D perhaps TRBD1 (5 bases). The CDR3 sequence is 14 residues long. Germline V CDR1 and CDR2: SGHRS, YFSETQ. Trimming left V 3 bases short and J 1 base short, with 11 bases between. The CDR3 sequence is CASSSTVESYEQYF. The CDR3 DNA reads as TGCGCCAGCAGCTCGACAGTTGAATCCTACGAGCAGTACTTC.

V gene TRBV7-3 combines with J gene TRBJ2-2; D uncertain. Germline assignment: CDR1 SGHTA and CDR2 FQGTGA. The CDR3 extends over 15 amino acids. V lost 5 bases and J 4 bases, leaving 14 bases between the germline ends. In DNA form, the CDR3 reads TGTGCCAGCAGCGCAGACATAAGGAGCACCGGGGAGCTGTTTTTT. Protein sequence: CASSADIRSTGELFF.

This clonotype was counted once. The chain carries TRBV28 and TRBJ2-3; D remains ambiguous. The CDR3 spans 12 residues. Trimming removed 8 bases at V and 0 bases at J, with 6 bases between. CDR1 and CDR2 (germline): MDHEN, SYDVKM. DNA of the CDR3: TGTGCCAGCCGCGGCAGCACAGATACGCAGTATTTT. This sequence encodes CASRGSTDTQYF.

This chain joins TRBV19 and TRBJ2-7; TRBD1 agrees at 9 bases. The length of the CDR3 is 14 residues. V lost 3 bases to trimming and J lost 4 bases; unmatched junction nucleotides: 4. CDR1 and CDR2 (germline): LNHDA, SQIVND (reference sequence). This CDR3 is CASSIGTGWYEQYF. CDR3 nucleotides: TGTGCCAGTAGTATTGGGACAGGGTGGTACGAGCAGTACTTC.

The table lists this clonotype with a count of one. This rearrangement joins TRBV4-2 to TRBJ1-2; tentative D call: TRBD1 (5 bases). The CDR3 totals 14 residues. Trimming stripped 3 bases from V and 2 bases from J, with 10 bases between. Germline CDR1 and CDR2: LGHNA and YNFKEQ. The CDR3 is CASSQSGTNYGYTF. The CDR3 bases are TGTGCCAGCAGCCAGTCCGGGACGAACTATGGCTACACCTTC.